The present T cell receptor (beta chain) was sequenced within a study of cytomegalovirus exposure and HLA in healthy donors. Study-level background: Researchers found that under 90% of around 400 genotyped donors fell within the Caucasian-associated ancestry cluster. Findings and caveats of the study: Indistinguishable V segments such as TRBV6-2 and TRBV6-3 were excluded.

The PCR used 60 Vbeta and 13 Jbeta primers. In the original processing: A later analysis counted 65 million to 80 million unique TCR beta chains, 9.5 million to 13 million shared. The method was immunoSEQ multiplex PCR; TCRdb's version includes in-frame clones alone and lacks a portion of them. V and J calls and clone size follow that table, whereas D and trimming were derived from the DNA. This sample has approximately 150,000 clones, with around 78% found just once. The CDR3 runs to 14 residues. Germline V gene data show CDR1 as LNHNV and CDR2 as YYDKDF (reference sequence). A remark on this clone: Its matching antigen is unknown. Relative to the germline gene, one junction end is altered; a read error may explain this.

The sample taken for sequencing was PBMCs. The sequence came from a woman aged 35 to 49 in good health and CMV-seropositive. The rearrangement uses TRBV15 and TRBJ1-2; 7 bases agree with TRBD1. The CDR3, as DNA: TGTGCCACCAGCAGAGATAGGATACAGGGGACGATAAGCTTC. Protein: CATSRDRIQGTISF.